This T cell receptor (beta chain) was found in a study of CD8+ T cells in alopecia areata. Study summary: Donors of skin were C3H/HeJ mice aged roughly 6-13 months with spontaneous alopecia, and recipients were approximately 7-11-week-old female C3H/HeJ mice. Study conclusions and caveats: Affected lesional scalp, above all in alopecia totalis/universalis, was more clonal than normal scalp. Relative to mice, TCR sharing across patients was less clear, a difference possibly HLA-related. Scalp sample sequencing also detects resident alphabeta T cells of normal skin.

V gave up 2 bases and J gave up 1 base; unmatched junction bases: 3. The CDR3 runs to 15 residues. Germline V gene lookup returns CDR1 NNHDY and CDR2 SYVADS. Cell sorting was performed on pooled cutaneous lymph node cells with CD4, CD8alpha, NKG2D, NKG2ACE and other markers. As concerns this clone: The antigen is unknown. Genes and germline come from the mouse. From the germline J gene comes the end of the CDR3, since the read stops 4 residues before it.

Isolated RNA was reverse transcribed into cDNA used as the sequencing template. The method was immunoSEQ multiplex PCR; TCRdb's version includes in-frame clones alone and lacks a portion of them. This sample shows 290,000 or so clones and no singletons; more than 0.95% rests with the ten largest. The sequence came from a C3H/HeJ mouse with alopecia areata. The MHC haplotype of this mouse line is H2-k. Sequencing was carried out using CD4+ T cells sorted from a lymph node. This sequence joins TRBV13-3 and TRBJ1-1; 9 bases map to TRBD1. This chain's CDR3 is CASSEMGQGNTEVFF. CDR3 DNA, as far as it was read: TGTGCCAGCAGTGAGATGGGACAGGGGAACACA.